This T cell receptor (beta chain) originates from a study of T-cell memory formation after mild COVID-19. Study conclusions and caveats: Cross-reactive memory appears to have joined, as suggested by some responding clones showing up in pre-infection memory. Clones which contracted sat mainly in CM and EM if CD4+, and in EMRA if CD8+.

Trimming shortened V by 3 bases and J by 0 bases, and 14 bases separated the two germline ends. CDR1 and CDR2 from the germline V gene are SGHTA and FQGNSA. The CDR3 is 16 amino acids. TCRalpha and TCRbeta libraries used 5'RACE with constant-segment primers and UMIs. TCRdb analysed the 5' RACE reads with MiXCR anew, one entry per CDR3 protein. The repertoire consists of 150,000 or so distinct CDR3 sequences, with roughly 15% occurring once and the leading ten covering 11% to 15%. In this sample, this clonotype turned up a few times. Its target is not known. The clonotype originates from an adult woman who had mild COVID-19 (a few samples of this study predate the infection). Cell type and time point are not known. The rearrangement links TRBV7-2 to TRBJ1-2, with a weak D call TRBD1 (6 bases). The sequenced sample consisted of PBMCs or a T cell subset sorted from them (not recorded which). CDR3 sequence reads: CASSLTGAVANYGYTF. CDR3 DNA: TGTGCCAGCAGCTTGACAGGAGCGGTAGCTAACTATGGCTACACCTTC.